This passage covers 8 T cell receptor beta chains from one sample sequenced in a study of Graves' ophthalmopathy and Graves' hyperthyroidism. Amplification of TCR beta CDR3 regions used RNA transcripts. The first-round RT-PCR employed HTBI primers together with the Qiagen OneStep RT-PCR kit. A multiplex PCR was then performed as the second round. TCRdb analysed the multiplex PCR reads with MiXCR anew, one entry per CDR3 protein. In the table there are over a million distinct CDR3 sequences, 35% to 45% of which are singletons. The sample consisted of peripheral blood or thyroid tissue (not recorded which). Source of these receptors: an adult man with Graves' hyperthyroidism.

This clonotype has at least ten counts. V and J are TRBV24-1 and TRBJ1-5; TRBD1 matches 7 bases. V shed 6 bases and J 2 bases; nucleotides not matched to a gene: 3. The CDR3 consists of 14 residues. The germline CDR1 and CDR2 sequences are KGHDR and SFDVKD. The CDR3: CATSQGVGNQPQHF. The DNA for the CDR3 is TGTGCCACCAGTCAGGGGGTGGGCAATCAGCCCCAGCATTTT.

This clonotype was seen ten or more times. This sequence joins TRBV29-1 and TRBJ1-2; D is uncertain. V was pared by 2 bases and J by 1 base, with 8 bases between. CDR1 and CDR2 (germline): SQVTM, ANQGSEA. There are 13 residues in the CDR3. The CDR3 DNA is TGCAGCGTTGAACGGGCGGATAACTATGGCTACACCTTC. It encodes CSVERADNYGYTF.

This clonotype occurred a few times. CDR3: CASTGASQETQYF. The CDR3 nucleotides read TGTGCCAGTACAGGGGCCTCGCAAGAGACCCAGTACTTC. The chain couples TRBV2 to TRBJ2-5, with TRBD1 identical over 7 bases. The CDR3 has 13 amino acids. Trimming at V came to 9 bases and at J to 2 bases, leaving 6 bases not matched to a gene. Germline V gives CDR1 SNHLY, CDR2 FYNNEI.

The chain has TRBV7-2 and TRBJ1-3; no definite D call. Trimming cost V 5 bases and J 2 bases, with 10 bases left between them. The CDR3 is 14 residues long. Germline CDR1 and CDR2: SGHTA and FQGNSA. The CDR3 coding sequence is TGTGCCAGCAGCCCCGTGGGCACTGGAAACACCATATATTTT. It specifies CASSPVGTGNTIYF.

The rearrangement joins TRBV25-1 to TRBJ1-6; the D gene is possibly TRBD1 (5 bases). Trimming removed 8 bases at V and 7 bases at J, with 15 bases between. The CDR3 extends over 14 amino acids. Germline V gives CDR1 MGHDK, CDR2 SYGVNS. The DNA of the CDR3 is TGTGCCAGCGCCGGACCGGGACGAAATTCACCCCTCCACTTT. Translation: CASAGPGRNSPLHF.

The chain joins TRBV6-5 to TRBJ1-1, with no clear D. There are 15 residues in the CDR3. Deletions cut 2 bases from V and 0 bases from J, with 10 bases between. In germline, CDR1 is MNHEY, CDR2 SVGAGI. The DNA of the CDR3 is TGTGCCAGCAGTTACGTGGATTCCATGAACACTGAAGCTTTCTTT. Amino acids: CASSYVDSMNTEAFF.

The rearrangement links TRBV7-9 to TRBJ2-5, with TRBD1 matching 7 bases. With 5 bases clipped from V and 1 base from J, the junction kept 7 bases outside the gene matches. The germline V gene encodes CDR1 SEHNR and CDR2 FQNEAQ (reference sequence). The CDR3 totals 15 residues. The CDR3: CASSPMTGFQETQYF. CDR3 in DNA: TGTGCCAGCAGCCCTATGACAGGGTTCCAAGAGACCCAGTACTTC.

The genes are TRBV11-3 and TRBJ2-2; 8 bases match TRBD1. CDR3 length equals 16 residues. The V and J ends lost 3 bases and 5 bases, in that order; junction bases with no gene match: 8. Germline assignment: CDR1 SGHNT and CDR2 YENEEA. CDR3 protein: CASSLRQGLSTGELFF. The DNA for the CDR3 is TGTGCCAGCAGCTTGAGACAGGGGCTATCGACCGGGGAGCTGTTTTTT.